The entry below describes one T cell receptor (beta chain). Its target is unknown. The data were produced by immunoSEQ multiplex PCR, yet TCRdb's version contains in-frame clones alone and is incomplete. The data contain 140,000 to 150,000 clones, 94% of them seen just once; the ten biggest clones take up around 1.9%. These data originate in a study of cytomegalovirus exposure and HLA in healthy donors. Germline V gives CDR1 MNHEY, CDR2 SMNVEV (reference sequence). This CDR3 region has 14 residues. V trimming: 7 bases; J trimming: 3 bases; junction bases outside the gene matches: 6. Notes on the study in general: Clusters of TCRs from the first cohort tended to co-occur in the 90 to 150 validation repertoires (as a later analysis found). The study put under 200 TCR beta chains on its list as cytomegalovirus-associated. Reports described diagnosis of cytomegalovirus status by the classifier as highly specific and sensitive. Specificity for CMV antigens was confirmed in vitro for a few of the CMV-associated chains.

This sequence joins TRBV27 and TRBJ2-3, with 8 bases aligning to TRBD2. This receptor was taken from a man younger than 35 in good health and CMV-seropositive. Sequences were obtained from PBMCs. The CDR3 protein is CASTLSGITDTQYF. The CDR3 DNA is TGTGCCAGCACCCTTAGCGGGATAACAGATACGCAGTATTTT.